The rows below give T cell receptor beta chains drawn from one sample of a study of blood T cell repertoires in COVID-19. The protocol was immunoSEQ multiplex PCR, while the TCRdb copy is restricted to in-frame clones and leaves out a portion. This table has about 170,000 clones, 80% to 90% appearing once. The specimen was peripheral blood. The receptors come from a woman of 80 years or more with acute or convalescent COVID-19. Each CDR3 is given with its conserved first and last residue. A D gene is named only where the DNA matches it firmly. Not every row has a clone size; where given, it reads once, few, many or a size class.

j_call: TRBJ2-6
v_call: TRBV27
clone_size: NA
d_call: NA
cdr3_nt: TGTGCCAGCAGCACAGTCACTCCCCCTGGGGCCAACGTCCTGACTTTC
cdr3_aa: CASSTVTPPGANVLTF

j_call: TRBJ2-7
v_call: TRBV30
clone_size: NA
d_call: TRBD2
cdr3_nt: TGTGCCTGGAGAGCGGGAGCCTACGAGCAGTACTTC
cdr3_aa: CAWRAGAYEQYF

j_call: TRBJ2-7
v_call: TRBV10-3
clone_size: once
d_call: NA
cdr3_nt: TGTGCCATCAGTGACGGGACAAGGCAGTCCTACGAGCAGTACTTC
cdr3_aa: CAISDGTRQSYEQYF

j_call: TRBJ1-3
v_call: TRBV7-3
clone_size: once
d_call: NA
cdr3_nt: TGTGCCAGCAGCCCCCGGGGTGGAAACACCATATATTTT
cdr3_aa: CASSPRGGNTIYF

j_call: TRBJ2-5
v_call: TRBV5-1
clone_size: NA
d_call: NA
cdr3_nt: TGCGCCAGCAGCTTCTCCCTGCCAGGGTATCGAGAGACCCAGTACTTC
cdr3_aa: CASSFSLPGYRETQYF

j_call: TRBJ2-3
v_call: TRBV28
clone_size: NA
d_call: TRBD2
cdr3_nt: TGTGCCAGCAGTTTAGGGGGTGGTAGCGGGGTAGGAAGCACAGATACGCAGTATTTT
cdr3_aa: CASSLGGGSGVGSTDTQYF

j_call: TRBJ1-5
v_call: TRBV12-3/TRBV12-4
clone_size: NA
d_call: NA
cdr3_nt: TGTGCCAGCAGTTTAAGGGGGAGTCAGCCCCAGCATTTT
cdr3_aa: CASSLRGSQPQHF

j_call: TRBJ1-2
v_call: TRBV15
clone_size: NA
d_call: TRBD1
cdr3_nt: TGTGCCACCAGCAGAGGAGGTACGACAGGGAACTATGGCTACACCTTC
cdr3_aa: CATSRGGTTGNYGYTF

j_call: TRBJ2-5
v_call: TRBV11-2
clone_size: NA
d_call: NA
cdr3_nt: TGTGCCAGCAGCTTTTGGGGGCTACAAGAGACCCAGTACTTC
cdr3_aa: CASSFWGLQETQYF

j_call: TRBJ2-4
v_call: TRBV5-5
clone_size: NA
d_call: TRBD1
cdr3_nt: TGTGCCAGCACCCTTCGTGGGACAGGAGTAAACATTCAGTACTTC
cdr3_aa: CASTLRGTGVNIQYF

j_call: TRBJ2-3
v_call: TRBV11-2
clone_size: NA
d_call: TRBD2
cdr3_nt: TGTGCCAGCAGCCTCCATCTCGCGGGAGGCTCGGATACGCAGTATTTT
cdr3_aa: CASSLHLAGGSDTQYF

j_call: TRBJ2-3
v_call: TRBV24-1
clone_size: NA
d_call: TRBD2
cdr3_nt: TGTGCCACCAGTGACCCCGTAGCGGGAGGCTACGATACGCAGTATTTT
cdr3_aa: CATSDPVAGGYDTQYF

j_call: TRBJ1-3
v_call: TRBV6-5
clone_size: NA
d_call: NA
cdr3_nt: TGTGCCAGCAGTTACAGGGGGTACGGAAACACCATATATTTT
cdr3_aa: CASSYRGYGNTIYF

j_call: TRBJ1-1
v_call: TRBV30
clone_size: NA
d_call: TRBD1
cdr3_nt: TGTGCCTGGGCAACACAAGGACAGGGAAGAAGTGAAGCTTTCTTT
cdr3_aa: CAWATQGQGRSEAFF

j_call: TRBJ2-1
v_call: TRBV19
clone_size: NA
d_call: TRBD2
cdr3_nt: TGTGCCAGTAGTATAGGGTGGGAGGGGTATGAGCAGTTCTTC
cdr3_aa: CASSIGWEGYEQFF

j_call: TRBJ2-5
v_call: TRBV24-1
clone_size: NA
d_call: TRBD1
cdr3_nt: TGTGCCACCAGTGACGGGACAGCCTACCAAGAGACCCAGTACTTC
cdr3_aa: CATSDGTAYQETQYF

j_call: TRBJ2-7
v_call: TRBV5-1
clone_size: NA
d_call: TRBD1
cdr3_nt: TGCGCCAGCAGCTTCCGGGACAGGTCCTACGAGCAGTACTTC
cdr3_aa: CASSFRDRSYEQYF

j_call: TRBJ2-7
v_call: TRBV7-2
clone_size: NA
d_call: NA
cdr3_nt: TGTGCCAGCAGCTTATATCAGGCCTCCTACGAGCAGTACTTC
cdr3_aa: CASSLYQASYEQYF

j_call: TRBJ2-1
v_call: TRBV29-1
clone_size: NA
d_call: NA
cdr3_nt: TGCAGCGTTGAACTCAGGGGTAAGCAGTTCTTC
cdr3_aa: CSVELRGKQFF

j_call: TRBJ2-7
v_call: TRBV19
clone_size: NA
d_call: TRBD2
cdr3_nt: TGTGCCAGTAGTATGGGACTAGCGGCGGGAGATACCTACGAGCAGTACTTC
cdr3_aa: CASSMGLAAGDTYEQYF

j_call: TRBJ2-7
v_call: TRBV6-2/TRBV6-3
clone_size: NA
d_call: TRBD1
cdr3_nt: TGTGCCAGCAGTAGGGACAGCGATGCCCGAAACCACGAGCAGTACTTC
cdr3_aa: CASSRDSDARNHEQYF

j_call: TRBJ2-2
v_call: TRBV6-6
clone_size: NA
d_call: NA
cdr3_nt: TGTGCCAGCAGTTACACGCGGCTCCCAGGGTCCGGGGAGCTGTTTTTT
cdr3_aa: CASSYTRLPGSGELFF

j_call: TRBJ2-7
v_call: TRBV12-3/TRBV12-4
clone_size: NA
d_call: TRBD2
cdr3_nt: TGTGCCAGCACCGGGACTAGTGGAGCCGAGCAGTACTTC
cdr3_aa: CASTGTSGAEQYF

j_call: TRBJ2-7
v_call: TRBV10-3
clone_size: NA
d_call: TRBD2
cdr3_nt: TGTGCCATCGGGCGGACTAGCGGGACCTACGAGCAGTACTTC
cdr3_aa: CAIGRTSGTYEQYF

j_call: TRBJ2-2
v_call: TRBV11-3
clone_size: NA
d_call: NA
cdr3_nt: TGTGCCAGCAGCTTGGAGGGCGGAGAAGGCGGGGAGCTGTTTTTT
cdr3_aa: CASSLEGGEGGELFF

j_call: TRBJ1-1
v_call: TRBV6-5
clone_size: once
d_call: NA
cdr3_nt: TGTGCCAGCACGTCGAGCACAGGGAACCCTGAAGCTTTCTTT
cdr3_aa: CASTSSTGNPEAFF

j_call: TRBJ1-2
v_call: TRBV18
clone_size: NA
d_call: NA
cdr3_nt: TGTGCCAGCTCACCCAAGGAGGGTACGGGCTACACCTTC
cdr3_aa: CASSPKEGTGYTF

j_call: TRBJ2-1
v_call: TRBV6-2/TRBV6-3
clone_size: NA
d_call: NA
cdr3_nt: TGTGCCAGCAGTGATACAGGGAGGGCCTTCGATGAGCAGTTCTTC
cdr3_aa: CASSDTGRAFDEQFF

j_call: TRBJ1-6
v_call: TRBV5-8
clone_size: NA
d_call: NA
cdr3_nt: TGTGCCAGCAGCTTGGCCTATGGTAGAAGCTCCTATAATTCACCCCTCCACTTT
cdr3_aa: CASSLAYGRSSYNSPLHF

j_call: TRBJ1-4
v_call: TRBV5-1
clone_size: NA
d_call: TRBD1
cdr3_nt: TGCGCCAGCAGCCTGGACAGGGTAACTAATGAAAAACTGTTTTTT
cdr3_aa: CASSLDRVTNEKLFF

j_call: TRBJ2-3
v_call: TRBV9
clone_size: NA
d_call: TRBD2
cdr3_nt: TGTGCCAGCAGCGCGGGGGGGGCCGGTCGAGCAGATACGCAGTATTTT
cdr3_aa: CASSAGGAGRADTQYF

j_call: TRBJ2-6
v_call: TRBV3-1/TRBV3-2
clone_size: NA
d_call: TRBD1
cdr3_nt: TGTGCCAGCAGCCTAGTACAGGGGGTAGAGGCCAACGTCCTGACTTTC
cdr3_aa: CASSLVQGVEANVLTF

j_call: TRBJ1-1
v_call: TRBV5-8
clone_size: NA
d_call: TRBD1
cdr3_nt: TGTGCCAGCACCCTAGACAGGGTAACTGAAGCTTTCTTT
cdr3_aa: CASTLDRVTEAFF

j_call: TRBJ2-3
v_call: TRBV6-2/TRBV6-3
clone_size: NA
d_call: TRBD1
cdr3_nt: TGTGCCAGCACCCCCCGAACAGGGGGGGATACGCAGTATTTT
cdr3_aa: CASTPRTGGDTQYF

j_call: TRBJ1-1
v_call: TRBV27
clone_size: NA
d_call: NA
cdr3_nt: TGTGCCAGCAGTCCGCTGGGCAGCATAGAGAACACTGAAGCTTTCTTT
cdr3_aa: CASSPLGSIENTEAFF

j_call: TRBJ1-5
v_call: TRBV28
clone_size: NA
d_call: NA
cdr3_nt: TGTGCCAGCAGTAGACTCCAGGCGGGGATGGGCCAGCCCCAGCATTTT
cdr3_aa: CASSRLQAGMGQPQHF

j_call: TRBJ2-1
v_call: TRBV7-9
clone_size: NA
d_call: TRBD1
cdr3_nt: TGTGCCAGCAGCTTCCAGGGGGCAGGGGAGCAGTTCTTC
cdr3_aa: CASSFQGAGEQFF

j_call: TRBJ2-3
v_call: TRBV6-6
clone_size: NA
d_call: TRBD1
cdr3_nt: TGTGCCAGCAAGGGTGAGGGGGCGCGAGATACGCAGTATTTT
cdr3_aa: CASKGEGARDTQYF

j_call: TRBJ1-5
v_call: TRBV3-1/TRBV3-2
clone_size: NA
d_call: NA
cdr3_nt: TGTGCCAGCAGCCCAAGCGGGAACCAGCCCCAGCATTTT
cdr3_aa: CASSPSGNQPQHF

j_call: TRBJ2-7
v_call: TRBV20-1
clone_size: NA
d_call: NA
cdr3_nt: TGCAGTGCTAGTGGGGGGCAGACCCTATACGAGCAGTACTTC
cdr3_aa: CSASGGQTLYEQYF

j_call: TRBJ2-1
v_call: TRBV7-2
clone_size: NA
d_call: TRBD2
cdr3_nt: TGTGCCAGCGGAGGCACTAGCGGAGTCGGGAATGAGCAGTTCTTC
cdr3_aa: CASGGTSGVGNEQFF

j_call: TRBJ1-5
v_call: TRBV18
clone_size: NA
d_call: NA
cdr3_nt: TGTGCCAGCTCACCGAACAGGGGCAATCAGCCCCAGCATTTT
cdr3_aa: CASSPNRGNQPQHF

j_call: TRBJ2-2
v_call: TRBV19
clone_size: NA
d_call: TRBD1
cdr3_nt: TGTGCCAGTAGTAACCAGGGGGCCGCCGGGGAGCTGTTTTTT
cdr3_aa: CASSNQGAAGELFF

j_call: TRBJ2-3
v_call: TRBV5-1
clone_size: NA
d_call: TRBD2
cdr3_nt: TGCGCCAGCAGCTCCGGACTAGCGGGGAGCACAGATACGCAGTATTTT
cdr3_aa: CASSSGLAGSTDTQYF

j_call: TRBJ1-5
v_call: TRBV15
clone_size: NA
d_call: NA
cdr3_nt: TGTGCCACCAGCAGCGCTAGAAACAATCAGCCCCAGCATTTT
cdr3_aa: CATSSARNNQPQHF

j_call: TRBJ1-6
v_call: TRBV27
clone_size: NA
d_call: NA
cdr3_nt: TGTGCCAGCAGCCGCTATAATTCACCCCTCCACTTT
cdr3_aa: CASSRYNSPLHF

j_call: TRBJ1-1
v_call: TRBV18
clone_size: NA
d_call: NA
cdr3_nt: TGTGCCAGCTCACCATTCGGCCAGGGGAACACTGAAGCTTTCTTT
cdr3_aa: CASSPFGQGNTEAFF